Listed here is a single T cell receptor (beta chain). Its matching antigen is unknown. Germline loops: CDR1 LGHNA, CDR2 YSLEER. This CDR3 has 16 amino acids. The sample originates from a study of CXCR3-negative and CXCR3-positive naive CD8 T cells. Study-level points and caveats: Because surface CD5 did not distinguish the naive subsets, TCR strength was inferred from TRB CDR3 properties. Comparison of naive cells showed more hydrophobic TRB CDR3s in CXCR3-positive than in CXCR3-negative naive cells. TRBV-TRBJ usage was similar across naive CXCR3 subsets but distinct in memory cells. Similarly elevated diversity marked both naive subsets, with memory CD8+ cells showing far lower diversity.

The libraries of TRB cDNA were prepared using 5' RACE with UMI labels. For each CDR3 protein, TCRdb gives one entry from its re-call of the 5' RACE reads, without DNA. There are some 64,000 distinct CDR3 sequences in the sample, with about 0.78% held by the top ten. This TCR came from a human donor in good health. Some clones in this sample may be carry-over from other donors' samples. This rearrangement joins TRBV4-3 to TRBJ2-6. The sequencing sample was made of naive CXCR3+ CD8+ T cells from blood. Subset described: CD45RO-CCR7+CD27+CD95- naive CD8+ T cells expressing CXCR3 (TNR3+). CDR3 protein: CASSQEIGSGANVLTF.